This is a list of T cell receptor beta chains from one sample in a study of cytomegalovirus exposure and HLA in healthy donors. Assay: immunoSEQ multiplex PCR; the TCRdb copy retains only in-frame clones and omits some. The sample has approximately 140,000 clones, around 77% seen once. Input material: PBMCs. These receptors all come from a man younger than 35 in good health and CMV-seronegative. CDR3s include the opening cysteine and the closing phenylalanine or tryptophan. Fields, in order: CDR3 DNA, CDR3 protein, clone size, D gene, V gene, J gene. D genes are given only for firm matches. Clone size appears in some rows only: once, few, many, or a class for an expanded clone.

TGTGCCAGCAGCTTACACCTCCGGGACAGGGACACTGAAGCTTTCTTT,CASSLHLRDRDTEAFF,.,TRBD1,TRBV11-2,TRBJ1-1
TGTGCCAGCACCAATCGGGGGACAGGCTCCTCTGGGGCCAACGTCCTGACTTTC,CASTNRGTGSSGANVLTF,.,TRBD1,TRBV9,TRBJ2-6
TGTGCCAGCAGTTACGGCGGACTAGCGCGCACAGATACGCAGTATTTT,CASSYGGLARTDTQYF,.,TRBD2,TRBV6-5,TRBJ2-3
TGTGCTAGCAGCCCCCAGACAGGGGCGGAGACCCAGTACTTC,CASSPQTGAETQYF,.,TRBD1,TRBV7-7,TRBJ2-5
TGCAGCGTTGACAGGGTGGATGGCTACACCTTC,CSVDRVDGYTF,.,.,TRBV29-1,TRBJ1-2
TGTGCCAGCAGCTTCCACCTTACAAGCTCTGGGGCCAACGTCCTGACTTTC,CASSFHLTSSGANVLTF,.,.,TRBV5-5,TRBJ2-6
TGTGCCAGCAGCTTGCGGGGACAGGGTGAAAAACTGTTTTTT,CASSLRGQGEKLFF,.,TRBD1,TRBV7-9,TRBJ1-4
TGTGCCAGCAGTGATCACTACGAGCAGTACTTC,CASSDHYEQYF,.,.,TRBV25-1,TRBJ2-7
TGCAGCGCCGGGACAGGGGCCTACGAGCAGTACTTC,CSAGTGAYEQYF,.,TRBD1,TRBV29-1,TRBJ2-7
TGTGCCAGCAGCTTAGTCAGGGATGCAAACACCATATATTTT,CASSLVRDANTIYF,once,.,TRBV13,TRBJ1-3
TGTGCCAGCAGCTCAGGGGGCCAGGGATCAGAGCAGTACTTC,CASSSGGQGSEQYF,.,TRBD1,TRBV5-6,TRBJ2-7
TGTGCTAGTTCAGGGTCGGGCAATCAGCCCCAGCATTTT,CASSGSGNQPQHF,.,.,TRBV12-5,TRBJ1-5
TGTGCCAGCAGTGGGGCCCCGACCTACGAGCAGTACTTC,CASSGAPTYEQYF,.,.,TRBV27,TRBJ2-7
TGTGCCAGCAGTGAGAGCTTTGGACAGGGGAATTCACCCCTCCACTTT,CASSESFGQGNSPLHF,.,TRBD1,TRBV25-1,TRBJ1-6
TGTGCCACCAGCAGAGATTCGCGTGAAGCTTTCTTT,CATSRDSREAFF,.,.,TRBV15,TRBJ1-1
TGTGCCAGCAGCCCTTTAGCGGGGGACCAGTCCGGGGAGCTGTTTTTT,CASSPLAGDQSGELFF,.,TRBD2,TRBV7-3,TRBJ2-2
TGTGCCAGCAGCCACCTAGGACAGGGTTCAGGGTATGGCTACACCTTC,CASSHLGQGSGYGYTF,.,TRBD1,TRBV4-2,TRBJ1-2
TGCGCCAGCAGCCCAGGGCCAGCAAACAATGAGCAGTTCTTC,CASSPGPANNEQFF,.,.,TRBV4-3,TRBJ2-1
TGTTCCAGCAGCTTAGACAGCTACACTGAAGCTTTCTTT,CSSSLDSYTEAFF,.,.,TRBV7-9,TRBJ1-1
TGTGCCAGTAGTAGACAGGGGACCAGCTACGAGCAGTACTTC,CASSRQGTSYEQYF,once,TRBD1,TRBV19,TRBJ2-7
TGTGCCAGCTCCCCTTTGGGTGGGAGCGATGAAAAACTGTTTTTT,CASSPLGGSDEKLFF,.,.,TRBV18,TRBJ1-4
TGTGCCACCAGCAGATCCTTGGGGAGACCCAGGGAGGGGAGAAATGAAAAACTGTTTTTT,CATSRSLGRPREGRNEKLFF,.,.,TRBV15,TRBJ1-4
TGTGCCTGGACCCGCCGGACAGGGCGGTGGGAGCAGTACTTC,CAWTRRTGRWEQYF,.,TRBD1,TRBV30,TRBJ2-7
TGTGCCAGCAGCCAAGATAATCCCGGGACAGTAGAAGCTTTCTTT,CASSQDNPGTVEAFF,.,TRBD1,TRBV4-2,TRBJ1-1
TGTGCCAGCAGCTTCCGAGGGACAACATACGAGCAGTACTTC,CASSFRGTTYEQYF,few,.,TRBV5-5,TRBJ2-7
TGCGCCAGCAGCGTAGGGGACAGGGCTAACACTGAAGCTTTCTTT,CASSVGDRANTEAFF,.,TRBD1,TRBV5-1,TRBJ1-1
TGTGCCAGCAGCAAAACTAACAGGGCCACTGAAGCTTTCTTT,CASSKTNRATEAFF,.,.,TRBV21-1,TRBJ1-1
TGCGCCAGCAGCTCGGGACAGATAGACTATGGCTACACCTTC,CASSSGQIDYGYTF,.,TRBD1,TRBV5-1,TRBJ1-2
TGTGCCAGCAGCTTGTACTCCAGGGGGCGCGGTTTGACGGACACTGAAGCTTTCTTT,CASSLYSRGRGLTDTEAFF,.,TRBD1,TRBV7-6,TRBJ1-1
TGTGCCAGCAGCCAAGATAACATCTACGAGCAGTACTTC,CASSQDNIYEQYF,once,.,TRBV14,TRBJ2-7
TGTGCCTGGAGACCCCCCCCGGGACAGGGGTCCTACAATGAGCAGTTCTTC,CAWRPPPGQGSYNEQFF,.,TRBD1,TRBV30,TRBJ2-1
TGTGCCAGCAGCCCGACAGGGTTGAGCTCCTACGAGCAGTACTTC,CASSPTGLSSYEQYF,once,TRBD1,TRBV9,TRBJ2-7
TGTGCCAGCAGCGCCTACAGGGATGGCTACACCTTC,CASSAYRDGYTF,.,.,TRBV7-2,TRBJ1-2
TGTGCCAGCAGCCACGGACAGGGGGCATTAGACTATGGCTACACCTTC,CASSHGQGALDYGYTF,.,TRBD1,TRBV5-7,TRBJ1-2
TGTGCCAGCAGCGCCCCCAGTGGGGGGTCCCAAGAGACCCAGTACTTC,CASSAPSGGSQETQYF,.,.,TRBV9,TRBJ2-5
TGTGCCAGCAGCTTAGGGGGCGGACGCAATGAGCAGTTCTTC,CASSLGGGRNEQFF,.,.,TRBV11-3,TRBJ2-1
TGTGCCAGCAGCCAAGATCGTTTCAAGGGGGACCACAACTATGGCTACACCTTC,CASSQDRFKGDHNYGYTF,.,.,TRBV4-2,TRBJ1-2
TGTGCCAGCAGCTTAATCGCGGGACAGTCCTACAATGAGCAGTTCTTC,CASSLIAGQSYNEQFF,once,.,TRBV7-9,TRBJ2-1
TGTGCTAGCAGCTCATCCTCCGGAGGCGAAGAGACCCAGTACTTC,CASSSSSGGEETQYF,.,.,TRBV7-7,TRBJ2-5
TGCGCCAGCAGCACCCAACAGTTCAGCTCTGGGGCCAACGTCCTGACTTTC,CASSTQQFSSGANVLTF,.,.,TRBV5-1,TRBJ2-6